The T cell receptor (beta chain) under discussion was sequenced for a study of T cells in Graves' hyperthyroidism and ophthalmopathy. Template material for amplifying TCR beta CDR3 regions consisted of RNA transcripts. With the HTBI primer set, the TCR CDR3 went through a first round of RT-PCR. TCRdb ran MiXCR on the multiplex PCR reads and lists one entry per CDR3 protein. The repertoire holds 540,000 or so distinct CDR3 sequences, with about half as singletons. On this clonotype: No antigen is known for it. Likely a read error: the CDR3 ends without its conserved phenylalanine or tryptophan.

Study-wide findings and caveats: Progression to ophthalmopathy was predicted a median of roughly 6.8 months early. Through a model of 13 V-J features, ophthalmopathy was separated from stable hyperthyroidism.

Per the germline V gene, CDR1 is SGHTA and CDR2 is FQGNSA. The V gene lost 3 bases and the J gene lost 4 bases, with 9 bases spanning the gap. CDR3 size: 13 residues. Uncontrolled infection, other autoimmune disease, pregnancy or lactation excluded patients. Thyroid ultrasound and orbital computed tomography, with clinical symptoms and serum thyroxine and TRAb, informed diagnoses. The receptor was derived from an adult woman with Graves' disease, either hyperthyroidism or ophthalmopathy (not recorded which). The V and J genes are TRBV7-2 and TRBJ1-1; D not certain. Sequenced material: peripheral blood or thyroid tissue (not recorded which). CDR3 protein: CASSFEMSTEAFS. CDR3 DNA sequence: TGTGCCAGCAGCTTTGAAATGAGCACTGAAGCTTTCTCT.